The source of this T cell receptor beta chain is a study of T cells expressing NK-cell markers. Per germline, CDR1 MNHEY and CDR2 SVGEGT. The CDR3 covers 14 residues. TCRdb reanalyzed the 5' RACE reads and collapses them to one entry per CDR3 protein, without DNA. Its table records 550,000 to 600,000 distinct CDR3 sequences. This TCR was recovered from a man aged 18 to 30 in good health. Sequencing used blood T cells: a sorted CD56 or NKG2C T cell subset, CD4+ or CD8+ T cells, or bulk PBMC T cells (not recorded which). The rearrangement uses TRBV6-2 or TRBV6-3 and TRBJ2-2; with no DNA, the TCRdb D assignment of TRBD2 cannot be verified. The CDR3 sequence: CAGRRTSGTGELFF.